The clone carrying this T cell receptor (beta chain) has ten or more counts. Its antigen is unknown. Trimming pared 5 bases from V and 8 bases from J, leaving 7 bases between. The CDR3 spans 11 residues. Germline-derived CDR1 and CDR2 are LGHDT and YNNKEL (reference sequence). Subjects with ophthalmopathy showed a Clinical Activity Score no lower than 3, a NOSPECS grade no lower than 4, and a duration shorter than 3 months. This record belongs to a study of T cells in Graves' hyperthyroidism and ophthalmopathy. Study results and caveats: Ophthalmopathy cases were set apart from stable hyperthyroidism by a 13 V-J model.

The CDR3 regions of TCR beta were amplified from RNA transcripts. During a first-round RT-PCR of the TCR CDR3, the HTBI primer set was used. TCRdb called the multiplex PCR reads again in MiXCR, with one record for every CDR3 protein. The sample lists 360,000 or so distinct CDR3 sequences, 13% to 15% occurring once. The chain joins TRBV3-1 to TRBJ2-1; D not resolved. This clonotype was sampled from a woman in her sixties or seventies with Graves' ophthalmopathy. The source material was blood. CDR3 bases: TGTGCCAGCAGCTATACCCATGAGCAGTTCTTC. Its translation is CASSYTHEQFF.